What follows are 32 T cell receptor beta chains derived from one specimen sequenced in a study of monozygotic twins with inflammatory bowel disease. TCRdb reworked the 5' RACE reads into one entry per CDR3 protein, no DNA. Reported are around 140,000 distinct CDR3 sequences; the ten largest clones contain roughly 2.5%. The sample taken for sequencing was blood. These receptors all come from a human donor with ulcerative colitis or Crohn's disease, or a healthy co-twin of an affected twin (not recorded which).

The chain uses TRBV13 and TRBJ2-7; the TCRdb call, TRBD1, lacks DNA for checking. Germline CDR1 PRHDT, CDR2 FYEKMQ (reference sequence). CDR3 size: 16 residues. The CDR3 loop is CASSLSAGTESYEQYF.

CDR3 region: CATLRDRGAETQYF. The rearrangement uses TRBV11-2 and TRBJ2-5; absent DNA, TCRdb's TRBD1 call cannot be checked. The CDR3 extends over 14 amino acids. Per germline, CDR1 SGHAT and CDR2 FQNNGV.

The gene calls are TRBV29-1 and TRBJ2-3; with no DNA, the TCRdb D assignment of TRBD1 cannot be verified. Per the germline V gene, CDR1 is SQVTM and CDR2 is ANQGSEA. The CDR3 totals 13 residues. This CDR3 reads CSVRRGSADTQYF.

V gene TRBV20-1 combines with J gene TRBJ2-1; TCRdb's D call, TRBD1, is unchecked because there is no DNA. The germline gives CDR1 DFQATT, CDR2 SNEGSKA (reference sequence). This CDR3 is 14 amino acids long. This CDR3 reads CSARLGRGYNEQFF.

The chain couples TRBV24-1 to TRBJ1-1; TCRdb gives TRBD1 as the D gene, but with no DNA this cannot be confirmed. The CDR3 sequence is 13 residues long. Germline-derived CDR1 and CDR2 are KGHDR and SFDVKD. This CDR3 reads CATSLGANTEAFF.

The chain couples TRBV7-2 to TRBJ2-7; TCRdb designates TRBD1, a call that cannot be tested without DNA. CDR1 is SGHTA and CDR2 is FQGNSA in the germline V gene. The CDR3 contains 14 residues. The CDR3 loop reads CASRYRDGFSEQYF.

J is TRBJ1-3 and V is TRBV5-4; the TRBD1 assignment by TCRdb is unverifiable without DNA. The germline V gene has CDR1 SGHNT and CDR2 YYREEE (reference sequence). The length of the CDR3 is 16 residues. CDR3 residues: CASSLQGAQGRNTIYF.

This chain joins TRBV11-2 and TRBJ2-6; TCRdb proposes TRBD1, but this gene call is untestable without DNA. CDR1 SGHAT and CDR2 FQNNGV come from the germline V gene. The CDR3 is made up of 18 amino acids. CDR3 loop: CASSPYGTGGSGANVLTF.

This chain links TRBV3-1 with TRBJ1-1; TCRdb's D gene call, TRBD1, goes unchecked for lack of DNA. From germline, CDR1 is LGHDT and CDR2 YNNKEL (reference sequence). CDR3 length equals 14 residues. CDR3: CASTTRRGNTEAFF.

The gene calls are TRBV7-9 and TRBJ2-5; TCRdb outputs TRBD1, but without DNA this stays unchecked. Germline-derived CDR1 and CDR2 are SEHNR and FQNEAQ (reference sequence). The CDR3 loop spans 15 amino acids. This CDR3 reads CASSSGTEYQETQYF.

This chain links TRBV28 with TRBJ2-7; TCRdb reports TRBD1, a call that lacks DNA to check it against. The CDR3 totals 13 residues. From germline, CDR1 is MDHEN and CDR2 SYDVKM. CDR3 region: CASSRDMTYEQYF.

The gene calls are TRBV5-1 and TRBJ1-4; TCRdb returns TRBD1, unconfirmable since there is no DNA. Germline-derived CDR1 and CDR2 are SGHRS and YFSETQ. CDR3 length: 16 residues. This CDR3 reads CASSRDAGTGEEKLFF.

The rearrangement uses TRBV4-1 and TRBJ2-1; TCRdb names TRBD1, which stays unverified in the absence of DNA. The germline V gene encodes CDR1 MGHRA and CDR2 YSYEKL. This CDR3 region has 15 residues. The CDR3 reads CASSGRGDSYNEQFF.

CDR3 protein: CASSLWRKNTGELFF. The chain recombines TRBV5-1 with TRBJ2-2. This CDR3 is 15 amino acids long. CDR1 and CDR2 (germline): SGHRS, YFSETQ. The complete variable domain, with remaining parts taken from reference TRBV5-1 and TRBJ2-2, reads KAGVTQTPRYLIKTRGQQVTLSCSPISGHRSVSWYQQTPGQGLQFLFEYFSETQRNKGNFPGRFSGRQFSNSRSEMNVSTLELGDSALYLCASSLWRKNTGELFFGEGSRLTVL.

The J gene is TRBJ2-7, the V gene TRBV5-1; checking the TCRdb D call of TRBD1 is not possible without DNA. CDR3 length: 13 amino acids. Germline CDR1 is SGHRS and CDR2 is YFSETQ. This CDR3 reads CASSWDGTYEQYF.

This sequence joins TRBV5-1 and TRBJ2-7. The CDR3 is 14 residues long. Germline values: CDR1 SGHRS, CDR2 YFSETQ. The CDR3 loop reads CASSLEPVLGEQYF. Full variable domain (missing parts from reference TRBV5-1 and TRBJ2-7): KAGVTQTPRYLIKTRGQQVTLSCSPISGHRSVSWYQQTPGQGLQFLFEYFSETQRNKGNFPGRFSGRQFSNSRSEMNVSTLELGDSALYLCASSLEPVLGEQYFGPGTRLTVT.

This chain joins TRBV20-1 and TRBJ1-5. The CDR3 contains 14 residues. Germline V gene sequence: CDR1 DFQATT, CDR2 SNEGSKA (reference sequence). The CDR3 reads CSARDTHSNQPQHF.

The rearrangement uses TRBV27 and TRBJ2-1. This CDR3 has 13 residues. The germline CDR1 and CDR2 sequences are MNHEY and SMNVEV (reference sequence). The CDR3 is CASSFRTYNEQFF.

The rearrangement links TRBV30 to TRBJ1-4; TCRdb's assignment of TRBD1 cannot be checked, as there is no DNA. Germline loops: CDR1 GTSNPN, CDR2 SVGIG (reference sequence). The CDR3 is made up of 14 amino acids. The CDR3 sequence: CAWELGNGAEKLFF.

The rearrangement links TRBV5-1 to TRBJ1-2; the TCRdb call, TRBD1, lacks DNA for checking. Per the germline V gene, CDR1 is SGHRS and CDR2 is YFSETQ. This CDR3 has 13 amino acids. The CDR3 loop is CASSSTGDNGYTF. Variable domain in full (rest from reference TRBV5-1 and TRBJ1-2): KAGVTQTPRYLIKTRGQQVTLSCSPISGHRSVSWYQQTPGQGLQFLFEYFSETQRNKGNFPGRFSGRQFSNSRSEMNVSTLELGDSALYLCASSSTGDNGYTFGSGTRLTVV.

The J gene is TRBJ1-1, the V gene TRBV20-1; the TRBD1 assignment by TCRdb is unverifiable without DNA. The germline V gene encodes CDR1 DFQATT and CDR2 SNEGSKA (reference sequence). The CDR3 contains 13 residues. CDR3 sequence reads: CSGGGGSNTEAFF.

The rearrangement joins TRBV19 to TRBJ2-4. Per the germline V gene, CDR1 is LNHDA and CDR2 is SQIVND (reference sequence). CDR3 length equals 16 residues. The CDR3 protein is CASSIVAGLAKNIQYF.

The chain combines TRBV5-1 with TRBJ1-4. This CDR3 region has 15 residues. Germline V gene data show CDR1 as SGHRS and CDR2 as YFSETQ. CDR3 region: CASSTQASTNEKLFF.

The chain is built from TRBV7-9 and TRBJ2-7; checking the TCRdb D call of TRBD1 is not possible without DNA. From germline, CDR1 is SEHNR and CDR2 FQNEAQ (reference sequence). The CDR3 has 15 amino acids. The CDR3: CASSMGQAYLYEQYF.

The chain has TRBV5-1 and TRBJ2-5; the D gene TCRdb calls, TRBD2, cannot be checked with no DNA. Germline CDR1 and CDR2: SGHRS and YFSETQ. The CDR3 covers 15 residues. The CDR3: CASSFSSGGGETQYF.

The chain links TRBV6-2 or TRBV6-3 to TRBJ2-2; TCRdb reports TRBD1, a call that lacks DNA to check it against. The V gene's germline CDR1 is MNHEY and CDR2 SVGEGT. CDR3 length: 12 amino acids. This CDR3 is CASNRDTGELFF.

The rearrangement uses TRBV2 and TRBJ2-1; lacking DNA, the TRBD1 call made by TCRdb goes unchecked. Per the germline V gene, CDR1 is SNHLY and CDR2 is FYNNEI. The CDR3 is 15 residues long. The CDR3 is CASSEQGFSYNEQFF.

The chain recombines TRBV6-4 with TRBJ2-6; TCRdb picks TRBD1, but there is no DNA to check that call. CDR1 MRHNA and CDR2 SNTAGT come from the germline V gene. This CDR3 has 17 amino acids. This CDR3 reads CASSPQGVGSGANVLTF.

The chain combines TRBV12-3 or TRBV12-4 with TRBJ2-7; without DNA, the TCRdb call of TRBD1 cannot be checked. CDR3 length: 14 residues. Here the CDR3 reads CASSTGGGVGEQYF.

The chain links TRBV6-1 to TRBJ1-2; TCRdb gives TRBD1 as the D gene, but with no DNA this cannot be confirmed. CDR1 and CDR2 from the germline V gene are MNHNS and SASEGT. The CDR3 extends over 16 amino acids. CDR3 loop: CASSRYRTFWDYGYTF.

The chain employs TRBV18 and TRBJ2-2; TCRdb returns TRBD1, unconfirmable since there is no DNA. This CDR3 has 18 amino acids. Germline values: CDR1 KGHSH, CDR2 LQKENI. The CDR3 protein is CASSPFADRGYNTGELFF.

The CDR3 region is CASSPTVAQSVEQYF. This sequence joins TRBV5-6 and TRBJ2-7. Per germline, CDR1 SGHDT and CDR2 YYEEEE. This CDR3 spans 15 amino acids.